This TCR beta chain was obtained from a study of blood T cell repertoires in COVID-19. In the study overall: Acute and convalescent COVID-19 specimens originated in the United States, Italy and Spain. The cDNA or gDNA used as material had been derived from T cells, B-cell-depleted T cells, or PBMCs.

Source study methods: The assay estimated nucleated cells by amplifying reference gene primers. The protocol was immunoSEQ multiplex PCR, while the TCRdb copy is restricted to in-frame clones and leaves out a portion. V, J and clone size are taken as reported in that table, and D and trimming were inferred from the DNA itself. The sample lists 250,000 to 350,000 clones, about 82% occurring once. Comment on this clone: This CDR3 is also generated by other DNA sequences in the sample.

The CDR3 is 13 residues long. Looked up from germline, CDR1 is MDHEN and CDR2 is SYDVKM. Between the trimmed V and J ends, which lost 8 bases and 1 base, there was a span of 12 bases. The sample consisted of peripheral blood. This receptor was taken from a woman aged 50 to 60 with acute or convalescent COVID-19. The chain has TRBV28 and TRBJ2-7; D might be TRBD1 (6 bases). This CDR3 reads CASGIGQSYEQYF. In DNA form, the CDR3 reads TGTGCCAGCGGTATCGGACAGTCCTACGAGCAGTACTTC.